The 9 T cell receptor beta chains below all came from one sample that was sequenced in a study of blood T cells in healthy people across ages. Then a second PCR, running about 7 to 11 cycles, was carried out with a sample-barcoded 5' primer and a J-beta primer mix. Each CDR3 protein gets one entry after TCRdb re-called the 5' RACE reads with MiXCR. This repertoire shows 850,000 to 1,300,000 distinct CDR3 sequences, more than 40% found once; its top ten account for over 15%. The sample was blood. The source is a woman in her fifties or sixties in good health.

This clonotype was counted at least ten times. The chain carries TRBV12-3 or TRBV12-4 and TRBJ2-5; D remains unclear. CDR3 length: 13 amino acids. V shed 4 bases and J shed 2 bases, with 8 bases lying between them. CDR3 residues: CASSSRTQETQYF. DNA of the CDR3: TGTGCCAGCAGTTCTAGAACGCAAGAGACCCAGTACTTC.

This clonotype has a handful of counts. The chain couples TRBV7-2 to TRBJ2-2; D is uncertain. The V gene's germline CDR1 is SGHTA and CDR2 FQGNSA. V was clipped by 3 bases and J by 0 bases, with 11 bases between them. The CDR3 sequence is 16 residues long. In DNA, the CDR3 is TGTGCCAGCAGCTTTAGATGGCAGACGAACACCGGGGAGCTGTTTTTT. Translating it yields CASSFRWQTNTGELFF.

This clonotype was counted only a few times. The V call is TRBV3-1, the J call TRBJ2-6; no reliable D call. The CDR3 totals 13 residues. Trimming shortened V by 4 bases and J by 4 bases, and 5 bases separated the two germline ends. CDR1 is LGHDT and CDR2 is YNNKEL in the germline V gene (reference sequence). CDR3 DNA sequence: TGTGCCAGCAGCCCGTGGGGGGCCAACGTCCTGACTTTC. It specifies CASSPWGANVLTF.

In this sample, this clonotype turned up many times. V is TRBV4-2 and J is TRBJ2-7, with 8 positions matching TRBD1. The CDR3 consists of 14 residues. V was clipped by 4 bases and J by 2 bases; unmatched bases: 4. Germline V lookup: CDR1 LGHNA, CDR2 YNFKEQ. The CDR3 here is CASSRGQDTYEQYF. CDR3 coding DNA: TGTGCCAGCAGCCGGGGACAGGATACCTACGAGCAGTACTTC.

CDR3 loop: CATSDRTSGRRDEQFF. CDR3 nucleotides: TGTGCCACCAGTGATCGGACTAGCGGGAGGCGTGATGAGCAGTTCTTC. The chain has TRBV24-1 and TRBJ2-1; 14 positions agree with TRBD2. The germline V gene encodes CDR1 KGHDR and CDR2 SFDVKD. This CDR3 has 16 residues. Trimming at V came to 3 bases and at J to 8 bases, leaving 5 bases not matched to a gene.

A note on this clonotype: This may stem from a read error, because a much larger clone lies one nucleotide away. V and J are TRBV3-1 and TRBJ2-3; D call uncertain. Germline assignment: CDR1 LGHDT and CDR2 YNNKEL (reference sequence). Between the trimmed V and J ends, which lost 1 base and 6 bases, there was a span of 14 bases. The CDR3 is made up of 15 amino acids. CDR3 amino acids: CASSQVSPQGDTQYF. The CDR3, as DNA: TGTGCCAGCAGCCAAGTTTCCCCCCAAGGGGATACGCAGTATTTT.

Only a few counts were recorded for this clonotype. V usage is TRBV3-1 and J usage is TRBJ2-7; TRBD2 agrees at 13 bases. J gave up 2 bases and V 5 bases, and 3 bases lay outside the gene matches. This CDR3 spans 15 amino acids. Germline CDR1 reads LGHDT; CDR2 reads YNNKEL (reference sequence). For the CDR3, the DNA is TGTGCCAGCAGCTACGGACTAGCGGGAGCCTACGAGCAGTACTTC. Translated: CASSYGLAGAYEQYF.

This clonotype was seen a handful of times. V is TRBV28 and J is TRBJ2-1, with no clear D. Germline V gene data show CDR1 as MDHEN and CDR2 as SYDVKM. This CDR3 is 14 amino acids long. The V end lost 6 bases, the J end lost 15 bases, and 24 bases lay between the germline ends. CDR3 bases: TGTGCCAGCAGATCCCGACGAAACCACCCTATGCTGTTCTTC. Translating gives CASRSRRNHPMLFF. The full variable domain, rest sourced from reference TRBV28 and TRBJ2-1, is DVKVTQSSRYLVKRTGEKVFLECVQDMDHENMFWYRQDPGLGLRLIYFSYDVKMKEKGDIPEGYSVSREKKERFSLILESASTNQTSMYLCASRSRRNHPMLFFGPGTRLTVL.

The chain combines TRBV7-2 with TRBJ2-5, with 7 positions matching TRBD1. V gave up 3 bases and J gave up 4 bases; unmatched junction bases: 5. Germline CDR1 is SGHTA and CDR2 is FQGNSA. This CDR3 is built from 14 residues. Here the CDR3 reads CASSFGQVGETQYF. The CDR3 DNA follows: TGTGCCAGCAGCTTTGGACAGGTGGGAGAGACCCAGTACTTC.